These T cell receptor beta chains were read from a single sample in a study of Graves' ophthalmopathy and Graves' hyperthyroidism. MiXCR, applied by TCRdb to the multiplex PCR reads, yields one record per CDR3 protein. Of 600,000 to 950,000 distinct CDR3 sequences listed, roughly two fifths were seen once; the top ten hold about 40%. The source material was peripheral blood. These receptors came from an adult man with Graves' ophthalmopathy. Both conserved end residues are part of each CDR3. The order of the fields is J gene, clone size, D gene, V gene, CDR3 DNA, CDR3 protein. The D gene is left open where the match is weak. Expanded clones get a size class; other rows say once, few or many, or leave the size out.

TRBJ2-7	-	-	TRBV2	TGTGCCAGCAGTCAAAACACAGCCGGCGCCTACGAGCAGTACTTC	CASSQNTAGAYEQYF
TRBJ1-5	-	-	TRBV19	TGTGCCAGTAGTACGGGACTGCTGGATCAGCCCCAGCGTTTT	CASSTGLLDQPQRF
TRBJ1-1	-	TRBD1	TRBV12-3/TRBV12-4	TGTGCCAGCAGTCTCACCAGGGGGCAGGAAGCTTTCTTT	CASSLTRGQEAFF
TRBJ1-4	-	-	TRBV7-9	TGTGCCAGCAGCGGAAGACAAAATGAAATACTGTTTTTT	CASSGRQNEILFF
TRBJ2-5	-	-	TRBV25-1	TGTGCCAGCAGTGAATATGAGGGGGGCCCAGAGACCCAGTACTTC	CASSEYEGGPETQYF
TRBJ2-7	many	-	TRBV20-1	TGCAGTGCTAGCGGGGGAAGCTACGAGCAGTACTTC	CSASGGSYEQYF
TRBJ2-7	-	TRBD1	TRBV7-9	TGTGCCAGCAGCTTTGCAGGGACAGGGGACCCCTACGAGCAGTACTTC	CASSFAGTGDPYEQYF
TRBJ1-1	many	TRBD1	TRBV4-3	TGCGCCAGCAGCGCATCCGGGACAGGGGACACTGAAGCTTTCTTT	CASSASGTGDTEAFF
TRBJ2-6	-	TRBD2	TRBV29-1	TGCAGCGTTGGCGGGGGAGGGGCCAACGTCCTGACTTTC	CSVGGGGANVLTF
TRBJ2-7	few	-	TRBV5-5	TGTGCCAGCAGCTTGGACGTGGGGGAGCAGTACTTC	CASSLDVGEQYF
TRBJ1-2	-	TRBD1	TRBV29-1	TGCAGCGTTGGCGGACAGGGAGGTCTTGGCTACACCTTC	CSVGGQGGLGYTF
TRBJ1-3	many	TRBD1	TRBV2	TGTGCCAGCATATCCGGGACAGGGGGCGGAAACACCATATATTTT	CASISGTGGGNTIYF
TRBJ2-6	-	TRBD1	TRBV20-1	TGCAGTGCAGCGGACAGGAGAAGCTCTGGGGCCAACGTCCTGACTTTC	CSAADRRSSGANVLTF
TRBJ1-2	few	-	TRBV20-1	TGCAGTGCTAGAGATTACAGGGCGGATGGCTACACCTTC	CSARDYRADGYTF
TRBJ1-6	-	-	TRBV10-3	TGTGCCAGCAGTTACGGGGTAAATTCACCCCTCCACTTT	CASSYGVNSPLHF
TRBJ2-7	-	-	TRBV7-9	TGTGCCAGCAGCTCCACTGAGGACAGCATCTACGAGCAGTACTTC	CASSSTEDSIYEQYF
TRBJ1-2	-	-	TRBV11-1	TGTGCCAGCACCCTGCTTAGGAGTGAGGGGACACTCGGCTACACCTTC	CASTLLRSEGTLGYTF
TRBJ2-2	few	-	TRBV25-1	TGTGCCAGCAGCGGTCACATGAACACCGGGGAGCTGTTTTTT	CASSGHMNTGELFF
TRBJ2-5	-	-	TRBV12-3/TRBV12-4	TGTGCCAGCAGTCCCGGGGGGCCACTGGAGACCCAGTACTTC	CASSPGGPLETQYF
TRBJ1-5	-	-	TRBV19	TGTGCCAGTAGTCGCGACGGGGTAAATCAGCCCCAGCATTTT	CASSRDGVNQPQHF
TRBJ2-7	many	TRBD2	TRBV5-1	TGCGCCAGCAGCTTGGGCTCGGGGGGTTACGAGCAGTACTTC	CASSLGSGGYEQYF
TRBJ1-5	-	-	TRBV19	TGTGCCAATAGTTGGTGGGATCAGCCCCAGCATTTT	CANSWWDQPQHF
TRBJ1-6	-	TRBD1	TRBV25-1	TGTGCCAGCGTGCGAACAGGGGACCTAACCTCACCCCTCCACTTT	CASVRTGDLTSPLHF
TRBJ2-5	once	-	TRBV5-1	TGCGCCAGCAGCCTAATGCAGGGAGGTCGTTCAGAGACCCAGTACTTC	CASSLMQGGRSETQYF
TRBJ1-5	-	TRBD1	TRBV2	TGTGCCAGTAGCCCCGGGACAGTATACAATCAGCCCCAGCATTTT	CASSPGTVYNQPQHF
TRBJ2-5	-	-	TRBV6-6	-	CASSTSARVLKETQYF
TRBJ1-4	many	-	TRBV7-7	TGTGCTAGCAGCTTAGTCCCTGAGGGCAGGGAGGGTGAAAAACTGTTTTTT	CASSLVPEGREGEKLFF
TRBJ1-2	-	TRBD1	TRBV5-6	TGTGCCAGCAGCCCTACAGGGGAGACTAACTATGGCTACACCTTC	CASSPTGETNYGYTF
TRBJ1-1	few	TRBD1	TRBV7-9	TGTGCCAGCAGCTTGGGCCCTATCGCAGGGGGTTTCGCTGAAGCTTTCTTT	CASSLGPIAGGFAEAFF
TRBJ1-2	many	-	TRBV7-2	TGTGCCAGCAGCCCGGACAGCCTCTATGGCTACACCTTC	CASSPDSLYGYTF
TRBJ2-7	-	-	TRBV9	TGTGCCAGCAGCCCCCGACAGATGGACTACGAGCAGTACTTC	CASSPRQMDYEQYF
TRBJ2-7	-	-	TRBV2	TGTGCCAGCAGCGATCAGGGGGGTGGAGAGCAGTACTTC	CASSDQGGGEQYF
TRBJ2-7	many	TRBD2	TRBV7-8	TGTGCCAGCAGCATAATGAGCGGGAGTGGGAACGAGCAGTACTTC	CASSIMSGSGNEQYF
TRBJ1-4	-	-	TRBV10-2	TGTGCCAGCAGTTACCTGGACTTTTTGTGGCTGTTTTTT	CASSYLDFLWLFF
TRBJ2-3	-	TRBD2	TRBV7-6	TGTGCCAGCAGCCATTTCCGGGACTACCCTACCACAGATACGCAGTATTTT	CASSHFRDYPTTDTQYF
TRBJ1-6	-	-	TRBV28	TGTGCCAGCAGTTTGCTACAGGGTAACAGTTCACCCCTCCACTTT	CASSLLQGNSSPLHF
TRBJ2-7	many	TRBD1	TRBV7-9	TGTGCCAGCAGTCCCGGGACAGGGTCCCCCTACGAGCAGTACTTC	CASSPGTGSPYEQYF
TRBJ1-1	many	-	TRBV25-1	TGTGCCAGCAGTGAATATTCCCCCCGGGGGGCGAACACTGAAGCTTTCTTT	CASSEYSPRGANTEAFF
TRBJ2-7	-	-	TRBV20-1	TGCAGTGCTCGCCCGGGAGACAAAGAAGGCTCCTACGAGCAGTACTTC	CSARPGDKEGSYEQYF
TRBJ2-5	few	-	TRBV7-9	TGTGCCAGCAGCCCGTTGGGAGGGGGTGAGACCCAGTACTTC	CASSPLGGGETQYF
TRBJ1-1	few	-	TRBV20-1	TGCAGTGCTAGAGATCTAGGACAGATGAACACTGAAGCTTTCTTT	CSARDLGQMNTEAFF